The clone carrying this T cell receptor (beta chain) appeared a single time. Its antigen is undetermined. Stated time point: after dendritic cell vaccination, including at tumor progression/relapse. This record belongs to a study of glioma-infiltrating T cells after dendritic cell vaccination. Points from the study as a whole: Longer survival after dendritic cell vaccination followed higher pretreatment TIL content.

Here immunoSEQ multiplex PCR was the method, and the copy in TCRdb shows in-frame clones only, minus some. The table has approximately 46,000 clones, around nine tenths seen once. Sequences were derived from blood, sampled after dendritic cell vaccination. The receptor was isolated from a human donor with glioblastoma.

The CDR3 DNA reads TGCGCCAGCAGCTTGTCAGGGGCCGCGCGGGATACGCAGTATTTT. Amino acid sequence: CASSLSGAARDTQYF. The V call is TRBV5-1, the J call TRBJ2-3; a weak D match, TRBD1 (6 bases). In germline, CDR1 is SGHRS, CDR2 YFSETQ. V was clipped by 1 base and J by 6 bases, with 15 bases between them. The CDR3 extends over 15 amino acids. The full variable domain, completed using reference TRBV5-1 and TRBJ2-3, is KAGVTQTPRYLIKTRGQQVTLSCSPISGHRSVSWYQQTPGQGLQFLFEYFSETQRNKGNFPGRFSGRQFSNSRSEMNVSTLELGDSALYLCASSLSGAARDTQYFGPGTRLTVL.